This T cell receptor beta chain was retrieved from a study of technical replicates of blood from a handful of donors. TCRdb keeps only in-frame clones here, not all; method: immunoSEQ multiplex PCR. The data contain about 82,000 clones, 96% of them seen just once; the ten biggest clones take up around 0.35%. This clone showed up just once. CDR1 MNHEY and CDR2 SVGAGI come from the germline V gene. The CDR3 extends over 14 amino acids. V shed 6 bases, J shed 1 base, and the junction held 3 bases outside the gene matches. The sequence was collected from a human donor in good health. The V call is TRBV6-5, the J call TRBJ1-2, with 9 bases aligning to TRBD1. The sequenced sample was T cells isolated from PBMCs. CDR3 DNA: TGTGCCAGCAGACGACAGGGGGTTAACTATGGCTACACCTTC. Its protein is CASRRQGVNYGYTF.